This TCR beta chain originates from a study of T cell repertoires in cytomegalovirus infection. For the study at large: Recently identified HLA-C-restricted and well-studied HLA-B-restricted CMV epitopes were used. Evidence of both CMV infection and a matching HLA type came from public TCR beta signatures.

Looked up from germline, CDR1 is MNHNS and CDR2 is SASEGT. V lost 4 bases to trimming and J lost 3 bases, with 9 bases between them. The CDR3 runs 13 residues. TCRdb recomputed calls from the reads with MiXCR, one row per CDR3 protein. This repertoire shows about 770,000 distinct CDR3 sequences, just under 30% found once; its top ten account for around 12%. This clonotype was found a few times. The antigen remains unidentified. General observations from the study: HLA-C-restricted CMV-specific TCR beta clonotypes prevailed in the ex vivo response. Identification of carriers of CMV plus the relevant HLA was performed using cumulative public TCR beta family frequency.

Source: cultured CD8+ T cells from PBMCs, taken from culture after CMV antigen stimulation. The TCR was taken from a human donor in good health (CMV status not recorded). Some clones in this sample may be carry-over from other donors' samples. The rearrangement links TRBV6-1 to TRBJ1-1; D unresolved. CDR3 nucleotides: TGTGCCAGCAGTGCCGGGGAGTACACTGAAGCTTTCTTT. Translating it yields CASSAGEYTEAFF.